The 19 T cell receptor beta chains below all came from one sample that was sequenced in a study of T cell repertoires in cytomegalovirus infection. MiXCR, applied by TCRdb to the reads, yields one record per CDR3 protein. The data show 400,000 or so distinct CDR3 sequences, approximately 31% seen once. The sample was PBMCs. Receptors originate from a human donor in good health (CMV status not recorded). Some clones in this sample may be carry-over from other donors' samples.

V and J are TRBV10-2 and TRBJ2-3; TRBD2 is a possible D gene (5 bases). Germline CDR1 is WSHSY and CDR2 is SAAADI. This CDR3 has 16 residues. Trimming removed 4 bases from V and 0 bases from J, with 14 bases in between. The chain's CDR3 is CASSGRAFSSTDTQYF. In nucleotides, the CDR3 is TGCGCCAGCAGTGGGCGGGCTTTCTCTAGCACAGATACGCAGTATTTT.

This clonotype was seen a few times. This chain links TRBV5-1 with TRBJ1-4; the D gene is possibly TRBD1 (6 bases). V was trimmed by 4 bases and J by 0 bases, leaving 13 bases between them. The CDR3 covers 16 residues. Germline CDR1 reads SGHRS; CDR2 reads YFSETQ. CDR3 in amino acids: CASSMDRYATNEKLFF. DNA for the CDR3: TGCGCCAGCAGCATGGACAGATATGCAACTAATGAAAAACTGTTTTTT.

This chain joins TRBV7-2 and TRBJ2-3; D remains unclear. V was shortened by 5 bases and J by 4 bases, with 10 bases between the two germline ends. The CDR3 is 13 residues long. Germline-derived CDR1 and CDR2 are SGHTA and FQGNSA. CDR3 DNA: TGTGCCAGCAGCCTTGAGAATGCAGATACGCAGTATTTT. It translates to CASSLENADTQYF.

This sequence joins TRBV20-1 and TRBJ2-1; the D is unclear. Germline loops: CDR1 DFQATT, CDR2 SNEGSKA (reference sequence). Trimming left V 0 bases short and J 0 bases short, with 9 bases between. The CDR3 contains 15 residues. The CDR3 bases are TGCAGTGCTAGAGATCCGTGGAGCTCCTACAATGAGCAGTTCTTC. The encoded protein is CSARDPWSSYNEQFF.

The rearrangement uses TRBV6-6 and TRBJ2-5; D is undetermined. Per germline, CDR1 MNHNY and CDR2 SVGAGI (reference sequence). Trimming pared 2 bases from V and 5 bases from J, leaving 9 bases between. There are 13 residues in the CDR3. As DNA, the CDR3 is TGTGCCAGCAGTTACCAAGGGTTGGAGACCCAGTACTTC. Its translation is CASSYQGLETQYF.

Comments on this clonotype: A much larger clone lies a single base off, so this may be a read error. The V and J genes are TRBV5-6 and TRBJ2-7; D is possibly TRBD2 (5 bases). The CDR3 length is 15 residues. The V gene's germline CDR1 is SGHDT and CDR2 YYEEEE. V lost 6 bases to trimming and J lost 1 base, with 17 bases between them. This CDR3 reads CASIFGLGESYEQYF. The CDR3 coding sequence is TGTGCCAGCATCTTCGGTCTCGGGGAATCCTACGAGCAGTACTTC.

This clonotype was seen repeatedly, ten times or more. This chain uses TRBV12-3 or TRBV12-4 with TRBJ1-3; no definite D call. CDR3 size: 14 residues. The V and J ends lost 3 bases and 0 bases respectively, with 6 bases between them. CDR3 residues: CASSFASSGNTIYF. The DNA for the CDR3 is TGTGCCAGCAGTTTCGCCAGCTCTGGAAACACCATATATTTT.

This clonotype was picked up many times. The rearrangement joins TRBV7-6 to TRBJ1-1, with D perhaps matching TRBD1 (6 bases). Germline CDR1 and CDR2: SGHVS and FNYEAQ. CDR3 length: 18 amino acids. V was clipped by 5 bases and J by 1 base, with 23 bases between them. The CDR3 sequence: CASSPPSARGPENTEAFF. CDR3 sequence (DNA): TGTGCCAGCAGCCCACCCAGCGCCAGGGGTCCCGAGAACACTGAAGCTTTCTTT.

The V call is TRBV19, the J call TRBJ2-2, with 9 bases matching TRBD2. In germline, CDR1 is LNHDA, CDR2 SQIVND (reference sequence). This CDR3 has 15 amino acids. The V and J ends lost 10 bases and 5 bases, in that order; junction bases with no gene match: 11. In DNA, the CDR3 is TGTGCCACCCGAGGAGCGGGGGGAAGTACCGGGGAGCTGTTTTTT. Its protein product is CATRGAGGSTGELFF.

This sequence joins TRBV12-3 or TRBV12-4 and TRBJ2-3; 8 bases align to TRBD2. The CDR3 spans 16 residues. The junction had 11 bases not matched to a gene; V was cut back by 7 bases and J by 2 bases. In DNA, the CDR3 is TGTGCCAGCACCGAGTTTCGGGGGGGCTCCACAGATACGCAGTATTTT. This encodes CASTEFRGGSTDTQYF.

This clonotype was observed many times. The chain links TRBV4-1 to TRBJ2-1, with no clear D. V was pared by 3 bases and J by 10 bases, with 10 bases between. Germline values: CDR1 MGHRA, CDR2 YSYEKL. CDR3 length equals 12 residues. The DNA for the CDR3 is TGCGCCAGCAGCCAGATTAGTGGGGAGCAGTTCTTC. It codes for CASSQISGEQFF.

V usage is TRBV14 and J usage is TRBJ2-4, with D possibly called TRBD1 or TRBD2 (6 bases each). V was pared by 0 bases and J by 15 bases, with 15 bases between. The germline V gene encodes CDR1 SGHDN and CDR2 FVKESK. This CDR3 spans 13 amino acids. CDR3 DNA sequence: TGTGCCAGCAGCCAAGATAGGGGGAGGTGGTTGTACTTC. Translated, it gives CASSQDRGRWLYF.

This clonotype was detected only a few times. CDR3 region: CASSIETSNYGYTF. The CDR3 nucleotides are TGTGCCAGTAGTATAGAAACCAGCAACTATGGCTACACCTTC. This chain links TRBV19 with TRBJ1-2; D unresolved. Germline lookup yields CDR1 LNHDA and CDR2 SQIVND (reference sequence). CDR3 length: 14 amino acids. The V and J ends lost 0 bases and 2 bases respectively, with 7 bases between them.

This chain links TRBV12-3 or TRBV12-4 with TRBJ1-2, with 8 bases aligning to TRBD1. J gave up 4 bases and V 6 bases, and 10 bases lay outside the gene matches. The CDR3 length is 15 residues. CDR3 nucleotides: TGTGCCAGCAGCCGTGGACAGGGCGAGGGCTATGGCTACACCTTC. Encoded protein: CASSRGQGEGYGYTF.

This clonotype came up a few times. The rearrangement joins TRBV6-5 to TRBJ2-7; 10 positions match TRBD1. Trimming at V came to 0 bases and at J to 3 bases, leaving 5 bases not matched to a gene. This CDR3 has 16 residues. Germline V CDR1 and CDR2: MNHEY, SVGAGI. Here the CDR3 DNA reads TGTGCCAGCAGTTACTCAGGGGACAGGGGCGGCTACGAGCAGTACTTC. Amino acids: CASSYSGDRGGYEQYF.

The CDR3 here is CASSDLTGLYNEQFF. The CDR3 region has the DNA TGTGCCAGCAGTGATTTAACGGGGCTCTACAATGAGCAGTTCTTC. V and J are TRBV2 and TRBJ2-1; tentatively, D is TRBD1 or TRBD2 (5 bases each). Trimming removed 3 bases at V and 3 bases at J, with 12 bases between. The CDR3 is 15 amino acids. Per germline, CDR1 SNHLY and CDR2 FYNNEI.

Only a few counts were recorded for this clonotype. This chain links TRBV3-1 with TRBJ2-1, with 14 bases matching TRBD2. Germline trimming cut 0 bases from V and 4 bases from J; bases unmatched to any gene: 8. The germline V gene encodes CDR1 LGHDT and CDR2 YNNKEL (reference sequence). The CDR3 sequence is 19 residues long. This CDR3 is CASSQDGLAGGTFYNEQFF. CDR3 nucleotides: TGTGCCAGCAGCCAAGATGGACTAGCGGGGGGAACTTTTTACAATGAGCAGTTCTTC.

The CDR3 DNA reads as TGTGCCAGTTCCATTCAGGGGGCGGCGAACACTGAAGCTTTCTTT. Amino acids: CASSIQGAANTEAFF. V gene TRBV19 combines with J gene TRBJ1-1; 8 nucleotides align to TRBD1. This CDR3 spans 15 amino acids. V lost 8 bases and J lost 1; bases outside the gene matches: 9. Germline assignment: CDR1 LNHDA and CDR2 SQIVND (reference sequence).

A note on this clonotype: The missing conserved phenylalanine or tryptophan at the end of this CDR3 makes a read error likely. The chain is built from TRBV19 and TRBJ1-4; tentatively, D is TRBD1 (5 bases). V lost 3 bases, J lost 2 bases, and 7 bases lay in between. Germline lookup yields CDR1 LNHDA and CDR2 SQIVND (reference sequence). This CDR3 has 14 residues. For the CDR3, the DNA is TGTGCCAGTAGTATCTCAGGGACTAATGAAAAACTGTTTTTG. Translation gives CASSISGTNEKLFL.